The clone carrying this T cell receptor (beta chain) was observed a single time. Its specificity is unknown. Trimming took off 3 bases at V and 4 bases at J, with 12 bases between the two ends. Germline V gives CDR1 DFQATT, CDR2 SNEGSKA (reference sequence). CDR3 size: 13 residues. These data come from a study of early T cells in non-severe SARS-CoV-2 infection. In the study overall: Sequencing of unsorted whole blood was done on bulk RNA, leaving chains unpaired.

General study findings and limits: Anti-spike CD8 specificities were favored by VDJdb matching, whose results missed private and CD4 specificities.

The TCR library protocol attached unique molecular identifiers to the individual cDNA molecules. In TCRdb, the 5' RACE reads were re-called with MiXCR into one record per CDR3 protein. Of around 86,000 distinct CDR3 sequences in the sample, about 15% were seen once. This clonotype originated in an adult who was a healthcare worker with PCR-confirmed SARS-CoV-2 infection or an uninfected control (not recorded which). This chain uses TRBV20-1 with TRBJ1-2; tentatively, D is TRBD1 (5 bases). The specimen was whole blood. The DNA for the CDR3 is TGCAGTGCTAGGTGGCAGGGTGGCTATGGCTACACCTTC. Translating it yields CSARWQGGYGYTF.